These T cell receptor beta chains were read from a single sample in a study of vaccination and CD4 T cells after COVID-19. Their antigens are not known. TCRdb re-analysed the PCR reads in MiXCR, keeping a single row per CDR3 protein. Found here are about 19,000 distinct CDR3 sequences, roughly 50% of them singletons; the top ten hold roughly a tenth. The source material was CD4+ T cells from blood, cultured in vitro, sampled before SARS-CoV-2 vaccination. Every receptor here comes from a human donor who had recovered from COVID-19. Each CDR3 is given with its conserved first and last residue. The D gene is left open where the match is weak. Clone size is stated in some rows and not others, as once, few, many or a class when expanded.

J gene | D gene | V gene | clone size | CDR3 protein | CDR3 DNA
TRBJ2-5 | - | TRBV6-2/TRBV6-3 | - | CASSYSTPLETQYF | TGTGCCAGCAGTTACTCGACTCCGCTGGAGACCCAGTACTTC
TRBJ2-3 | - | TRBV29-1 | - | CSVEDRGNRATDTQYF | TGCAGCGTTGAAGATCGTGGGAACAGGGCTACAGATACGCAGTATTTT
TRBJ2-3 | TRBD2 | TRBV4-1 | - | CASRPYLAGGADTQYF | TGCGCCAGCAGGCCTTACCTAGCGGGAGGGGCAGATACGCAGTATTTT
TRBJ2-3 | - | TRBV7-2 | - | CASSLGDVGTDTQYF | TGTGCCAGCAGCTTAGGAGACGTGGGCACAGATACGCAGTATTTT
TRBJ1-1 | - | TRBV7-2 | - | CASSYRQNTEAFF | TGTGCCAGCAGCTACCGACAGAACACTGAAGCTTTCTTT
TRBJ2-1 | TRBD2 | TRBV20-1 | - | CSARTSGRASDEMRAFF | TGCAGTGCTAGGACTAGCGGGAGAGCCTCCGACGAAATGAGAGCGTTCTTC
TRBJ1-2 | - | TRBV7-9 | - | CASSLQGDYGYTF | TGTGCCAGCAGCTTACAGGGCGACTATGGCTACACCTTC
TRBJ1-2 | - | TRBV19 | - | CASSIGRGDGYTF | TGTGCCAGTAGTATCGGGAGGGGCGACGGCTACACCTTC
TRBJ1-5 | - | TRBV19 | - | CASTSTPGASPQHF | TGTGCCAGTACCTCTACTCCCGGGGCCTCACCCCAGCATTTT
TRBJ1-5 | - | TRBV6-1 | few | CASSEGRVRGQPQHF | TGTGCCAGCAGTGAGGGTAGGGTGAGGGGTCAGCCCCAGCATTTT
TRBJ2-1 | TRBD2 | TRBV11-1 | - | CASSHPRTSGSTYNEQFF | TGTGCCAGCAGCCACCCCCGGACTAGCGGGAGCACGTACAATGAGCAGTTCTTC
TRBJ2-1 | - | TRBV20-1 | - | CSARRQLNEQFF | TGCAGTGCTAGGAGACAGTTAAATGAGCAGTTCTTC
TRBJ2-1 | TRBD2 | TRBV7-2 | - | CASSGLTGGRYEQFF | TGTGCCAGCAGCGGTCTAACGGGGGGGAGGTATGAGCAGTTCTTC
TRBJ2-2 | TRBD2 | TRBV12-3/TRBV12-4 | - | CASSTVAGRGGELFF | TGTGCCAGCAGCACGGTAGCGGGTAGGGGCGGGGAGCTGTTTTTT
TRBJ2-3 | TRBD2 | TRBV2 | - | CASSSSGRGDTQYF | TGTGCCAGCAGCTCTAGCGGTCGAGGGGATACGCAGTATTTT
TRBJ2-5 | TRBD2 | TRBV7-2 | - | CASTRRLAGQETQYF | TGTGCTAGCACCCGCCGACTAGCGGGGCAAGAGACCCAGTACTTC
TRBJ1-1 | - | TRBV6-5 | few | CASSFTQGRITEAFF | TGTGCCAGCAGTTTCACACAGGGAAGGATCACTGAAGCTTTCTTT
TRBJ1-5 | TRBD1 | TRBV5-3 | - | CASTLYGTGDNQPQHF | TGTGCCAGCACCCTTTACGGGACAGGGGACAATCAGCCCCAGCATTTT
TRBJ1-2 | - | TRBV20-1 | few | CSATQQNYGYTF | TGCAGTGCTACACAGCAGAACTATGGCTACACCTTC
TRBJ1-2 | - | TRBV11-2 | once | CASSSPRRRFAGYGYTF | TGTGCCAGCAGCTCTCCTCGGCGTAGATTTGCCGGCTATGGCTACACCTTC
TRBJ2-1 | TRBD2 | TRBV27 | - | CASSPGGLADRYNEQFF | TGTGCCAGCAGTCCAGGCGGACTAGCGGACCGCTACAATGAGCAGTTCTTC
TRBJ2-2 | - | TRBV25-1 | - | CASSPDTGELFF | TGTGCCAGCAGTCCCGACACCGGGGAGCTGTTTTTT
TRBJ2-5 | - | TRBV20-1 | - | CSARGRAEEAQYF | TGCAGTGCTCGCGGCAGGGCGGAAGAGGCCCAGTACTTC
TRBJ2-7 | TRBD2 | TRBV5-4 | - | CASSGKTSGIYEQYF | TGTGCCAGCAGCGGGAAAACTAGCGGGATCTACGAGCAGTACTTC
TRBJ2-7 | - | TRBV21-1 | - | CASSKVETRKSYEQYF | TGTGCCAGCAGCAAAGTAGAGACTAGGAAGTCCTACGAGCAGTACTTC
TRBJ2-7 | TRBD2 | TRBV6-1 | - | CASRVSGTMYEQYF | TGTGCCAGCAGGGTAAGCGGGACGATGTACGAGCAGTACTTC
TRBJ2-5 | - | TRBV27 | - | CASSLICRQKETQYF | TGTGCCAGCAGTTTAATTTGTCGGCAGAAAGAGACCCAGTACTTC
TRBJ2-7 | TRBD2 | TRBV5-1 | - | CASSSAGGPYEQYF | TGCGCCAGCAGCTCAGCGGGAGGGCCCTACGAGCAGTACTTC
TRBJ1-6 | - | TRBV4-1 | - | CASSHLYRDNSPLHF | TGCGCCAGCAGCCATTTGTACAGAGATAATTCACCCCTCCACTTT
TRBJ2-2 | TRBD2 | TRBV6-1 | - | CASRSSGTGELFF | TGTGCCAGCAGATCTAGCGGCACCGGGGAGCTGTTTTTT
TRBJ1-4 | - | TRBV20-1 | - | CSARLGRNNEKLFF | TGCAGTGCTAGATTAGGGCGGAATAATGAAAAACTGTTTTTT
TRBJ2-3 | TRBD1 | TRBV27 | - | CASSTGTGPSTDTQYF | TGTGCCAGCAGTACCGGGACAGGGCCTAGCACAGATACGCAGTATTTT
TRBJ2-5 | - | TRBV2 | - | CASRPGVQETQYF | TGTGCCAGCAGACCAGGGGTCCAAGAGACCCAGTACTTC
TRBJ1-4 | - | TRBV10-3 | - | CAISVQGNKLFF | TGTGCCATCAGTGTTCAGGGGAACAAACTGTTTTTT
TRBJ2-2 | - | TRBV20-1 | - | CSARGNTGELFF | TGCAGTGCTAGAGGGAACACCGGGGAGCTGTTTTTT
TRBJ2-1 | TRBD2 | TRBV6-1 | - | CASTRAGGNEQFF | TGTGCCAGCACGAGGGCGGGAGGGAATGAGCAGTTCTTC
TRBJ1-2 | - | TRBV20-1 | - | CSASGTRDYGYTF | TGCAGTGCTAGCGGGACGCGGGACTATGGCTACACCTTC
TRBJ2-7 | TRBD2 | TRBV28 | - | CASSLGGGLYF | TGTGCCAGCAGTTTAGGGGGGGGTCTGTACTTC
TRBJ1-2 | - | TRBV7-2 | - | CASSLDLDRANYGYTF | TGTGCCAGCAGCTTAGACCTGGACAGAGCTAACTATGGCTACACCTTC
TRBJ2-1 | TRBD2 | TRBV25-1 | - | CASSPIPGQRTSGSHEQFF | TGTGCCAGCAGCCCGATACCGGGGCAGCGGACTAGCGGGAGCCATGAGCAGTTCTTC
TRBJ1-4 | - | TRBV15 | - | CATSRDMGGGNEKLFF | TGTGCCACCAGCAGAGATATGGGGGGTGGTAATGAAAAACTGTTTTTT